This T cell receptor (beta chain) comes out of a study of OX40 agonist ivuxolimab in advanced cancers. The assay was immunoSEQ multiplex PCR, and TCRdb's table has in-frame clones only and misses some. The repertoire holds roughly 40,000 clones, nearly 90% seen once, with approximately 13% in the top ten. Findings of the study overall: Expanded clones were, on average, more numerous in CD8+ T cells than in CD4+. Partial responders at 0.1-3.0 mg/kg showed near-lowest clonal expansion.

Collection of blood occurred at baseline, at cycle 4 day 1, and at cycle 7 day 1. The CDR3 consists of 14 residues. To note about this clone: As yet, its antigen is unknown.

This chain uses TRBV12-2 with TRBJ2-5; the D call TRBD2 from the table was never checked on the DNA. TRBV12-2 is a pseudogene segment. This clonotype originated in an adult with an advanced solid tumor such as melanoma, head and neck, liver or kidney cancer. The material was CD4+ or CD8+ T cells sorted from blood, obtained in a trial of the OX40 agonist ivuxolimab. The CDR3 DNA reads TGTGCAAGTCGCTTAGCTCCGGGGGGGGAGACCCAGTACTTC. Its protein is CASRLAPGGETQYF.